This T cell receptor beta chain emerged from a study of long-term antiretroviral therapy in people with HIV. Whole-study results and caveats: Repertoire composition at all time points was dominated by clones that had expanded before ART.

One or more pre-ART and two or more post-ART PBMC samples were available from each donor. Runs used v3.0 of the immunoSEQ assay and were done at survey level. What sequencing targeted per sample was about 35,000-55,000 T-cell genomes. The repertoire was sequenced with immunoSEQ multiplex PCR; TCRdb's copy has only in-frame clones and lacks some. Of about 15,000 clones detected, 76% appear once; the ten largest clones hold about 15%. As to this clone: Its specificity is not known.

The V gene's germline CDR1 is SGHNT and CDR2 YYREEE (reference sequence). Deletions cut 4 bases from V and 7 bases from J, with 24 bases between. CDR3 length: 16 residues. This rearrangement joins TRBV5-4 to TRBJ2-7; D ambiguous. Sequenced material: unsorted PBMCs, taken approximately 2.5 years before starting antiretroviral therapy. The TCR sequence derives from a woman between 50 and 59 years old with HIV. Written as DNA, the CDR3 is TGTGCCAGCAGCCCGACATTTCAATCCACCTCGGAGGAGCAGTACTTC. This sequence encodes CASSPTFQSTSEEQYF.